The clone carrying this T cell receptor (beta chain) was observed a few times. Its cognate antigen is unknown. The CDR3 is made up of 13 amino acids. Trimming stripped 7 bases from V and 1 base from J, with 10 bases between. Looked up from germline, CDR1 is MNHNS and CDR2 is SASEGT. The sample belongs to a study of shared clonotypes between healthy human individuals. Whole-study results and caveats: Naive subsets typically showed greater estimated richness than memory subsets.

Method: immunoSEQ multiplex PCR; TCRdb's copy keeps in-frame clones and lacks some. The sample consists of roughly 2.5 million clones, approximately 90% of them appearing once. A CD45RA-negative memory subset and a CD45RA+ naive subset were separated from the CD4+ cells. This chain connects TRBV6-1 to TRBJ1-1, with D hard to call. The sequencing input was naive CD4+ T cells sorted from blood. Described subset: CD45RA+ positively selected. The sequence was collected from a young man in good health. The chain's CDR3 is CASTLRPNTEAFF. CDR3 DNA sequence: TGTGCCAGCACCCTGCGGCCGAACACTGAAGCTTTCTTT.